The 28 T cell receptor beta chains given below trace back to one sample, sequenced in a study of memory CD4+ T cells and cytomegalovirus serostatus. TCRdb's copy holds only in-frame clones and misses some; the assay was immunoSEQ multiplex PCR. The data hold more than 45,000 clones, with roughly 77% observed a single time. The sort gate was single viable CD3+CD4+CD8-CD45RO+ cells for memory CD4+ T cells. Sample: memory CD4+ T cells from blood. The receptor set was obtained from an adult in good health and CMV-seronegative.

The V call is TRBV20-1, the J call TRBJ1-1; no clear D gene. Germline lookup yields CDR1 DFQATT and CDR2 SNEGSKA (reference sequence). There are 11 residues in the CDR3. The V end lost 6 bases, the J end lost 1 base, and 6 bases lay between the germline ends. CDR3 sequence reads: CSAKKNTEAFF. The CDR3, as DNA: TGCAGTGCCAAGAAGAACACTGAAGCTTTCTTT.

The rearrangement uses TRBV7-9 and TRBJ1-6, with D maybe TRBD1 (5 bases). V was pared by 4 bases and J by 4 bases, with 20 bases between. Germline lookup yields CDR1 SEHNR and CDR2 FQNEAQ (reference sequence). The CDR3 has 18 amino acids. The CDR3 is CASSSGHPGGFYNSPLHF. CDR3 DNA: TGTGCCAGCAGCTCCGGACACCCCGGTGGGTTTTATAATTCACCCCTCCACTTT.

The rearrangement joins TRBV6-1 to TRBJ2-1; D gene unclear. V dropped 8 bases and J dropped 6 bases, with 14 bases sitting between them. The germline CDR1 and CDR2 sequences are MNHNS and SASEGT. There are 13 residues in the CDR3. The CDR3 DNA sequence: TGTGCCAGCTCCAAAGGAAATTCCAATGAGCAGTTCTTC. Amino acids: CASSKGNSNEQFF.

V and J are TRBV9 and TRBJ1-3; D is unresolved. With 0 bases removed from V and 0 bases from J, the gap between germline ends came to 13 bases. The V gene's germline CDR1 is SGDLS and CDR2 YYNGEE. The CDR3 extends over 17 amino acids. CDR3 nucleotides: TGTGCCAGCAGCGTAGTGGCAGATATCCACTCTGGAAACACCATATATTTT. Translating it yields CASSVVADIHSGNTIYF. The entire variable domain, with the rest obtained from reference TRBV9 and TRBJ1-3, is as follows: DSGVTQTPKHLITATGQRVTLRCSPRSGDLSVYWYQQSLDQGLQFLIQYYNGEERAKGNILERFSAQQFPDLHSELNLSSLELGDSALYFCASSVVADIHSGNTIYFGEGSWLTVV.

This clone was seen just once. The V and J genes are TRBV30 and TRBJ2-3; D is perhaps TRBD2 (7 bases). The CDR3 covers 11 residues. Looked up from germline, CDR1 is GTSNPN and CDR2 is SVGIG (reference sequence). Trimming took 5 bases from V and 7 from J, leaving 10 bases between them. CDR3 region: CAWVGGHTQYF. The CDR3 DNA follows: TGTGCCTGGGTCGGGGGGCATACGCAGTATTTT.

The genes are TRBV28 and TRBJ2-3, with D possibly matching TRBD2 (5 bases). The CDR3 extends over 16 amino acids. Per the germline V gene, CDR1 is MDHEN and CDR2 is SYDVKM. V was trimmed by 6 bases and J by 1 base, leaving 17 bases between them. CDR3 sequence reads: CASSSILAGGTDTQYF. CDR3 DNA sequence: TGTGCCAGCAGCAGTATACTCGCCGGGGGCACAGATACGCAGTATTTT.

This clone was detected a few times. The chain combines TRBV21-1 with TRBJ2-4; whether TRBD2, the table's D call, matches the DNA was not checked. TRBV21-1 is a pseudogene segment. CDR3 length equals 16 residues. CDR3 residues: CASSKLRGFAKNIQYF. The CDR3, as DNA: TGTGCCAGCAGCAAACTTAGAGGGTTCGCCAAAAACATTCAGTACTTC.

This chain uses TRBV5-1 with TRBJ2-7; TRBD1 aligns across 8 bases. The trim removed 2 bases at V and 2 bases at J, leaving 3 bases unmatched. This CDR3 is 14 amino acids long. CDR1 SGHRS and CDR2 YFSETQ come from the germline V gene. For the CDR3, the DNA is TGCGCCAGCAGCTTTGGACAGGGCCCCTACGAGCAGTACTTC. It codes for CASSFGQGPYEQYF. Filled out from reference TRBV5-1 and TRBJ2-7, the complete variable domain reads KAGVTQTPRYLIKTRGQQVTLSCSPISGHRSVSWYQQTPGQGLQFLFEYFSETQRNKGNFPGRFSGRQFSNSRSEMNVSTLELGDSALYLCASSFGQGPYEQYFGPGTRLTVT.

This chain links TRBV7-3 with TRBJ2-7; a weak D match, TRBD1 (6 bases). Deletions cut 3 bases from V and 5 bases from J, with 11 bases between. Germline assignment: CDR1 SGHTA and CDR2 FQGTGA. CDR3 length: 13 amino acids. Here the CDR3 DNA reads TGTGCCAGCAGCTTTAAGGCAGGGGACGAGCAGTACTTC. It codes for CASSFKAGDEQYF.

This rearrangement joins TRBV7-9 to TRBJ2-5, with 9 bases fitting TRBD1. Germline CDR1 is SEHNR and CDR2 is FQNEAQ (reference sequence). Germline trimming cut 4 bases from V and 7 bases from J; bases unmatched to any gene: 7. The CDR3 is made up of 14 amino acids. DNA for the CDR3: TGTGCCAGCAGCTCAACAGGGGGCGCCACGACCCAGTACTTC. Its protein product is CASSSTGGATTQYF.

This chain connects TRBV18 to TRBJ2-1; 11 positions agree with TRBD2. From germline, CDR1 is KGHSH and CDR2 LQKENI. CDR3 length: 17 amino acids. Trimming at V came to 5 bases and at J to 0 bases, leaving 6 bases not matched to a gene. CDR3 sequence (DNA): TGTGCCAGCTCATCCCGACTAGCGGGAAGCTCCTACAATGAGCAGTTCTTC. This gives the protein CASSSRLAGSSYNEQFF. Full variable domain (missing parts from reference TRBV18 and TRBJ2-1): NAGVMQNPRHLVRRRGQEARLRCSPMKGHSHVYWYRQLPEEGLKFMVYLQKENIIDESGMPKERFSAEFPKEGPSILRIQQVVRGDSAAYFCASSSRLAGSSYNEQFFGPGTRLTVL.

V and J are TRBV2 and TRBJ2-6, with 7 bases identical to TRBD1. Germline CDR1 is SNHLY and CDR2 is FYNNEI. This CDR3 region has 17 residues. The junction had 7 bases not matched to a gene; V was cut back by 5 bases and J by 0 bases. CDR3 sequence reads: CASSTITGASGANVLTF. CDR3 nucleotides: TGTGCCAGCAGTACTATCACAGGGGCCTCTGGGGCCAACGTCCTGACTTTC. Full variable domain (missing parts from reference TRBV2 and TRBJ2-6): EPEVTQTPSHQVTQMGQEVILRCVPISNHLYFYWYRQILGQKVEFLVSFYNNEISEKSEIFDDQFSVERPDGSNFTLKIRSTKLEDSAMYFCASSTITGASGANVLTFGAGSRLTVL.

The chain uses TRBV14 and TRBJ2-2, with 8 bases lining up with TRBD2. CDR1 SGHDN and CDR2 FVKESK come from the germline V gene. CDR3 size: 16 residues. Trimming at V came to 4 bases and at J to 5 bases, leaving 9 bases not matched to a gene. The CDR3 nucleotides read TGTGCCAGCAGCCCAAGGACTAGCTTAGGAACCGGGGAGCTGTTTTTT. This codes for CASSPRTSLGTGELFF. Looking up the rest from reference TRBV14 and TRBJ2-2 gives the full variable domain: EAGVTQFPSHSVIEKGQTVTLRCDPISGHDNLYWYRRVMGKEIKFLLHFVKESKQDESGMPNNRFLAERTGGTYSTLKVQPAELEDSGVYFCASSPRTSLGTGELFFGEGSRLTVL.

V gene TRBV27 combines with J gene TRBJ2-3, with 13 bases lining up with TRBD2. V lost 4 bases and J lost 4; bases outside the gene matches: 2. There are 15 residues in the CDR3. Looked up from germline, CDR1 is MNHEY and CDR2 is SMNVEV (reference sequence). The DNA for the CDR3 is TGTGCCAGCAGTTGGACTAGCGGGAGTGCAGATACGCAGTATTTT. Protein sequence: CASSWTSGSADTQYF.

This sequence joins TRBV7-2 and TRBJ1-5; no definite D call. The ends were cut back, 1 base at V and 7 bases at J, with 8 bases in the middle. This CDR3 contains 13 residues. In germline, CDR1 is SGHTA, CDR2 FQGNSA. The CDR3 nucleotides are TGTGCCAGCAGCTTAGGGGGAAGGCAGCCCCAGCATTTT. Translation: CASSLGGRQPQHF.

V is TRBV7-3 and J is TRBJ1-2; TRBD1 aligns across 8 bases. With 1 base clipped from V and 6 bases from J, the junction kept 16 bases outside the gene matches. The V gene's germline CDR1 is SGHTA and CDR2 FQGTGA. This CDR3 region has 18 residues. CDR3 bases: TGTGCCAGCAGCTTAAAGCCCCCGGCAGGGGGCTACCTGAATGGCTACACCTTC. Its translation is CASSLKPPAGGYLNGYTF.

The V gene is TRBV19, the J gene TRBJ1-2; D gene ambiguous. Looked up from germline, CDR1 is LNHDA and CDR2 is SQIVND (reference sequence). Trimming took off 4 bases at V and 3 bases at J, with 15 bases between the two ends. The CDR3 has 15 amino acids. CDR3 residues: CASSTRAGAYYGYTF. CDR3 in DNA: TGTGCCAGTAGTACCCGGGCAGGAGCTTACTATGGCTACACCTTC.

V usage is TRBV21-1 and J usage is TRBJ1-2; the D call of TRBD1 is as the table states it, not checked on the DNA. TRBV21-1 is a pseudogene locus. This CDR3 contains 16 residues. DNA for the CDR3: TGTGCCAGCAGCAGAAAGGACAGACAAACTAACTATGGCTACACCTTC. It yields the protein CASSRKDRQTNYGYTF.

This clone has more than one count but fewer than ten. CDR3 DNA sequence: TGTGCCAGCAGCTTAAACGGGAGGCTCGGGAACGAGCAGTACTTC. Its translation: CASSLNGRLGNEQYF. This chain links TRBV7-2 with TRBJ2-7; TRBD2 matches 7 bases. This CDR3 is built from 15 residues. The germline V gene has CDR1 SGHTA and CDR2 FQGNSA. Trimming took 2 bases from V and 5 from J; bases not matched to a gene: 9.

The chain carries TRBV6-5 and TRBJ2-7, with TRBD1 matching over 7 bases. The length of the CDR3 is 14 residues. V was pared by 4 bases and J by 4 bases, with 7 bases of the junction left unmatched. In germline, CDR1 is MNHEY, CDR2 SVGAGI. CDR3 DNA: TGTGCCAGCAGTTCCACAGGGGTAATATACGAGCAGTACTTC. Its translation: CASSSTGVIYEQYF.

This clone was recorded a few times. The chain carries TRBV5-1 and TRBJ1-2; TRBD1 matches at 9 bases. Trimming cost V 3 bases and J 4 bases; bases outside gene matches: 10. The CDR3 spans 16 residues. Germline V gene lookup returns CDR1 SGHRS and CDR2 YFSETQ. CDR3 DNA: TGCGCCAGCAGCTCTACCTCCCCGGGACAGGGCTATGGCTACACCTTC. Translated, it gives CASSSTSPGQGYGYTF.

The chain joins TRBV5-1 to TRBJ2-3; 9 nucleotides line up with TRBD2. CDR1 is SGHRS, CDR2 YFSETQ, per germline. The CDR3 is made up of 15 amino acids. The V segment lost 6 bases and the J segment 5 bases; nucleotides outside the gene matches: 10. This CDR3 is CASTAVAGVKDTQYF. The CDR3 coding sequence is TGCGCCAGCACAGCGGTAGCGGGAGTTAAAGATACGCAGTATTTT.

The genes are TRBV30 and TRBJ1-2; D is perhaps TRBD1 (6 bases). V shed 3 bases and J shed 8 bases, with 13 bases lying between them. Per the germline V gene, CDR1 is GTSNPN and CDR2 is SVGIG (reference sequence). The CDR3 runs to 12 residues. The CDR3 spells CAWSPGARGYTF. The CDR3 nucleotides are TGTGCCTGGAGCCCAGGGGCGAGAGGCTACACCTTC.

This chain uses TRBV18 with TRBJ1-1; D call uncertain. The germline V gene has CDR1 KGHSH and CDR2 LQKENI. The CDR3 sequence is 15 residues long. V lost 5 bases to trimming and J lost 1 base, with 14 bases between them. This CDR3 is CASSGELVKNTEAFF. CDR3 nucleotide sequence: TGTGCCAGCTCAGGGGAGCTGGTCAAGAACACTGAAGCTTTCTTT.

The rearrangement links TRBV30 to TRBJ1-3; D possibly corresponds to TRBD1 (6 bases). Germline-derived CDR1 and CDR2 are GTSNPN and SVGIG (reference sequence). This CDR3 spans 14 amino acids. V was pared by 4 bases and J by 4 bases, with 14 bases between. In DNA, the CDR3 is TGTGCCTGGAACTTGTGGGGGCCCGGAAACACCATATATTTT. Protein: CAWNLWGPGNTIYF. Full variable domain (outside the CDR3, taken from reference TRBV30 and TRBJ1-3): SQTIHQWPATLVQPVGSPLSLECTVEGTSNPNLYWYRQAAGRGLQLLFYSVGIGQISSEVPQNLSASRPQDRQFILSSKKLLLSDSGFYLCAWNLWGPGNTIYFGEGSWLTVV.

The chain couples TRBV2 to TRBJ1-5, with D tentatively TRBD1 (5 bases). The CDR3 is 16 amino acids. V lost 2 bases, J lost 3 bases, and 14 bases lay in between. Germline V gives CDR1 SNHLY, CDR2 FYNNEI. This CDR3 is CASSEMGGSNNQPQHF. The CDR3 bases are TGTGCCAGCAGTGAAATGGGGGGTAGTAACAATCAGCCCCAGCATTTT.

This chain connects TRBV7-2 to TRBJ2-5; TRBD1 might be the D (6 bases). This CDR3 spans 14 amino acids. The V and J ends lost 3 bases and 5 bases respectively, with 13 bases between them. Germline V lookup: CDR1 SGHTA, CDR2 FQGNSA. CDR3 in DNA: TGTGCCAGCAGCTTGGGACATAGCATCGAGACCCAGTACTTC. Translation: CASSLGHSIETQYF.

A remark on this clone: At one end, the junction sequence differs from germline, possibly due to a read error. J is TRBJ2-7 and V is TRBV10-3; possible D gene TRBD2, 5 bases. This CDR3 has 12 amino acids. The germline gives CDR1 ENHRY, CDR2 SYGVKD. CDR3 DNA sequence: TGCGCCACTTCCGGGAACTCCTACGAGCAGTACTTC. Its translation: CATSGNSYEQYF.